The text below deals with one TCR beta chain. Its antigen has not been determined. No base quality information exists; no much larger clone differs at one position. The sample comes from a study of T cell repertoires in ileal Crohn's disease (dated by TCRdb to between 2018 and 2021). Regarding the study in general: The median duration of disease was approximately 8.3 years, and at the time of surgery less than 40% of patients were active smokers. Surgery was performed for a complication in all patients, with stricturing disease in roughly 61% and penetrating disease in 39%. About half of the patients received postoperative therapy: some 12 received thiopurines and some 20 received anti-TNF agents. MI samples were biopsies from the proximal margin of the surgical specimen. For commercial TCRB immunosequencing, around 500 nanograms of biopsy DNA were submitted for each sample. TCR repertoire analysis was done in 50 to 70 Crohn's disease patients from a prospective multicentre cohort. The study ran alongside a multicentre cohort designed to identify predictors of early endoscopic recurrence after ileocolonic resection. A Rutgeerts score above i0 was used to define endoscopic postoperative recurrence. A total of around 150 mucosal samples from some 60 patients were sequenced, with samples obtained at several locations on the surgical specimen and at postoperative endoscopy.

General findings and caveats noted by the study authors: Compared with CD4 T cells, sorted CD8 T cells contained more high-frequency clones, which suggests that the mucosal expansions were mostly CD8. Patients who were active smokers at surgery had a significantly higher proportion of clonal expansions than non-smokers (around 24% vs 18%, p=0.02). Higher high-frequency clone percentages at surgery were associated with endoscopic recurrence; all patients with clonality above 26.8% (18/57) had recurrence. Only a subgroup of patients, of unstated size, had mucosal CD4 and CD8 T cells sorted and sequenced.

The sample's time point label is to be understood as: proximal margin of the surgical specimen (macroscopically non-inflamed). To be eligible, patients had to be adults with ileal or ileocolonic Crohn's disease and an indication for ileocolonic resection. Whole ileal mucosal biopsies were stored frozen at -80°C before DNA extraction. Genomic DNA was isolated from frozen whole biopsies using a TRizol-based method, and the DNA was quantified with a NanoDrop 2000 spectrophotometer. The library was produced with the immunoSEQ multiplex PCR assay. A two-step, amplification bias-controlled multiplex PCR was used by Adaptive Biotechnology to amplify CDR3 regions from genomic DNA. In the first PCR, primers covered every V and J gene segment, and in the second PCR, barcodes and Illumina adapters were added. An Illumina instrument was used to sequence the CDR3 libraries. As for the authors' bioinformatics: Analysis combined the vendor-provided pipelines with custom analysis of raw data in R/Bioconductor under R version 3.3.0. Clonality, ranging from 0 to 1, was calculated as the inverse of the normalised Shannon entropy of all productive clones. The repertoire share taken up by the top 100 clones defined high-frequency clones, and only clones that passed a 95% confidence test were kept. Repertoire diversity was measured with the Simpson index, and overlap between samples was measured with the Morisita-Horn index. TCRdb holds this immuneACCESS table with in-frame rearrangements only. Some clones are missing; in checked studies, unresolved V genes explain under half, and the rest has no known cause. V and J calls and clone size are given by that table; D and trimming were obtained from the DNA. The sample table lists about 7,200 clones, approximately 78% of them with a count of one. The ten biggest clones cover roughly 32% of the sample.

The CDR3 measures 15 amino acids from cysteine to phenylalanine. The retained sequence is limited to the CDR3, 45 bases, with the frame set at the first base. Looking up the germline V gene yields CDR1 SNHLY and CDR2 FYNNEI. Trimming takes 1 base from V and 4 bases from J, and the germline ends sit 14 bases apart. This sequence originates from an adult with Crohn's disease. The chain is made from TRBV2 and TRBJ2-7, with a tentative D gene TRBD1 over 6 matching bases. What was sequenced was ileal tissue. The base sequence is TGTGCCAGCAGTGAAGTAGGGGGTTGGGCGTACGAGCAGTACTTC. This codes for CASSEVGGWAYEQYF.